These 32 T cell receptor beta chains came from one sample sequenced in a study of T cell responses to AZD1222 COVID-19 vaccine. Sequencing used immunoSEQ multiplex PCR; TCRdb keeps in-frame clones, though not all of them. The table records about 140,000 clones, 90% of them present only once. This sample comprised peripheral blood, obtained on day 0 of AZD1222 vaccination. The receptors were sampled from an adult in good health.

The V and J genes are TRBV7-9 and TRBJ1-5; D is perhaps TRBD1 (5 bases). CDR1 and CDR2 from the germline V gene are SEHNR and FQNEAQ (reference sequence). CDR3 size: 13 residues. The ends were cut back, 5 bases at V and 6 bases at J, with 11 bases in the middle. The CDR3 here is CASSPLTGQPQHF. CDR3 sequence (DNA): TGTGCCAGCAGCCCGTTAACAGGTCAGCCCCAGCATTTT.

CDR3 protein: CASSQVSRGGSSPLHF. The CDR3 DNA reads as TGTGCCAGCAGCCAAGTAAGCCGGGGCGGAAGTTCACCCCTCCACTTT. V and J are TRBV3-1 (or the pseudogene TRBV3-2) and TRBJ1-6, with D possibly being TRBD1 (5 bases). The V gene lost 1 base and the J gene lost 9 bases, with 16 bases spanning the gap. The CDR3 covers 16 residues. The germline CDR1 and CDR2 sequences are LGHDT and YNNKEL (reference sequence).

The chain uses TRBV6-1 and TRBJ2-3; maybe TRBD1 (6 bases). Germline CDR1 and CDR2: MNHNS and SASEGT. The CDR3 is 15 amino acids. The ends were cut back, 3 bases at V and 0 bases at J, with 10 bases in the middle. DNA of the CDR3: TGTGCCAGCAGTGATTCGACAGGCAGCACAGATACGCAGTATTTT. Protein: CASSDSTGSTDTQYF.

In nucleotides, the CDR3 is TGCGCCAGCAGCTCACAGACTAGCGACTACAATGAGCAGTTCTTC. This encodes CASSSQTSDYNEQFF. The chain links TRBV4-1 to TRBJ2-1, with 8 positions matching TRBD2. The V segment lost 5 bases and the J segment 3 bases; nucleotides outside the gene matches: 6. The CDR3 is 15 residues long. Germline V gene sequence: CDR1 MGHRA, CDR2 YSYEKL.

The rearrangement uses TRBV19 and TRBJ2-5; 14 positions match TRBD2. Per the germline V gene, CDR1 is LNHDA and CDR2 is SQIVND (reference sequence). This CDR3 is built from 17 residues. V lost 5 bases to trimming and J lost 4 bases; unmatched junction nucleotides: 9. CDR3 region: CASSEGLAGARGETQYF. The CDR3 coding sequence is TGTGCCAGTAGTGAGGGACTAGCGGGAGCTAGGGGAGAGACCCAGTACTTC.

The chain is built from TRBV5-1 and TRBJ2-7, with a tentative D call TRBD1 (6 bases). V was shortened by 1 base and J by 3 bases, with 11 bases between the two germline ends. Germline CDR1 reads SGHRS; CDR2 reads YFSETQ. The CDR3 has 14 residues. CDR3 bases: TGCGCCAGCAGCTTGTTTGGACAGCTCTACGAGCAGTACTTC. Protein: CASSLFGQLYEQYF. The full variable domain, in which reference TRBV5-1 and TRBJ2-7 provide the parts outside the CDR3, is KAGVTQTPRYLIKTRGQQVTLSCSPISGHRSVSWYQQTPGQGLQFLFEYFSETQRNKGNFPGRFSGRQFSNSRSEMNVSTLELGDSALYLCASSLFGQLYEQYFGPGTRLTVT.

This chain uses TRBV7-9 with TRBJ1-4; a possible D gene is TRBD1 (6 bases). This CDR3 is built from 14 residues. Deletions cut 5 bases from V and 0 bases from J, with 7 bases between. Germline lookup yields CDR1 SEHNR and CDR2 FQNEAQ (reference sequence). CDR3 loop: CASSRTATNEKLFF. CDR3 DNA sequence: TGTGCCAGCAGCCGGACAGCAACTAATGAAAAACTGTTTTTT.

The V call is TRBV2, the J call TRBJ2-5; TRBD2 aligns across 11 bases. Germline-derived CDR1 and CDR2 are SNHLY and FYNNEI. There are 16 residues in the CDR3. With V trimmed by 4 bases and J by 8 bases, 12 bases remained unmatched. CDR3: CASSANLAGGGGTQYF. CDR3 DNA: TGTGCCAGCAGTGCGAATCTAGCGGGAGGCGGGGGAACCCAGTACTTC.

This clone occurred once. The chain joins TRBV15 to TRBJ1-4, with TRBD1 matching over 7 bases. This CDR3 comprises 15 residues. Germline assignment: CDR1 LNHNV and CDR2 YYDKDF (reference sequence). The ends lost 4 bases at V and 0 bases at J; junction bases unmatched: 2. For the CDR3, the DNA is TGTGCCACCAGCAACAGGGGAGCAACTAATGAAAAACTGTTTTTT. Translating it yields CATSNRGATNEKLFF.

The CDR3 here is CASNRVLNTEAFF. CDR3 bases: TGTGCCAGCAATAGGGTCTTGAACACTGAAGCTTTCTTT. This chain links TRBV2 with TRBJ1-1; D not certain. Trimming took 7 bases from V and 0 from J, leaving 9 bases between them. CDR1 SNHLY and CDR2 FYNNEI come from the germline V gene. The CDR3 runs to 13 residues.

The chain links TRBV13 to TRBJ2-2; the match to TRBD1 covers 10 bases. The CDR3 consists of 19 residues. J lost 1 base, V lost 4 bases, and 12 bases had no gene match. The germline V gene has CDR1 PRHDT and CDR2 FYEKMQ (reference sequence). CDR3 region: CASSSLPGQGTGNTGELFF. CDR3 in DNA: TGTGCCAGCAGCTCCCTGCCGGGACAGGGGACTGGGAACACCGGGGAGCTGTTTTTT. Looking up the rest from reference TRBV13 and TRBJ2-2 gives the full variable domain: AAGVIQSPRHLIKEKRETATLKCYPIPRHDTVYWYQQGPGQDPQFLISFYEKMQSDKGSIPDRFSAQQFSDYHSELNMSSLELGDSALYFCASSSLPGQGTGNTGELFFGEGSRLTVL.

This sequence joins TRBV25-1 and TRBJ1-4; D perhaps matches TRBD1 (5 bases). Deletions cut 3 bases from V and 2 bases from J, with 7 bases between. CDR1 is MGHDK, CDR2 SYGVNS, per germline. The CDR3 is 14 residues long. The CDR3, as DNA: TGTGCCAGCAGTGAGGGGCTGACTAATGAAAAACTGTTTTTT. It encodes CASSEGLTNEKLFF.

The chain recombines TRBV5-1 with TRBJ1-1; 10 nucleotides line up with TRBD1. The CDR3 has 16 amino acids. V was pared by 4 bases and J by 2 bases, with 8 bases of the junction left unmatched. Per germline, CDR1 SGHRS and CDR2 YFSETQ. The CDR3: CASSVGQGSGNTEAFF. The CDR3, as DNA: TGCGCCAGCAGCGTGGGACAGGGGAGTGGAAACACTGAAGCTTTCTTT.

CDR3 in DNA: TGCGCCAGCAGCTTGGTCTCGGCAGGCACAGATACGCAGTATTTT. As protein: CASSLVSAGTDTQYF. V usage is TRBV5-1 and J usage is TRBJ2-3; unclear D gene. CDR1 and CDR2 (germline): SGHRS, YFSETQ. The germline V and J ends were trimmed by 0 bases and 1 base, with 9 bases remaining between them. CDR3 size: 15 residues.

CDR3 amino acids: CASSEQTGEGQPQHF. The CDR3 bases are TGTGCCAGCAGTGAACAGACAGGGGAGGGTCAGCCCCAGCATTTT. The chain is built from TRBV6-1 and TRBJ1-5, with TRBD1 identical over 8 bases. The V segment lost 2 bases and the J segment 6 bases; nucleotides outside the gene matches: 6. Germline V gives CDR1 MNHNS, CDR2 SASEGT. The CDR3 has 15 residues.

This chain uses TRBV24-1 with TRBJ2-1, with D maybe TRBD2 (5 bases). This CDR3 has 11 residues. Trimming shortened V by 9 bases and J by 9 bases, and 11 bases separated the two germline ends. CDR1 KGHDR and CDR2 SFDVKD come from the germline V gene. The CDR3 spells CATEGLGEQFF. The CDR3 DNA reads TGTGCCACCGAGGGTCTCGGTGAGCAGTTCTTC.

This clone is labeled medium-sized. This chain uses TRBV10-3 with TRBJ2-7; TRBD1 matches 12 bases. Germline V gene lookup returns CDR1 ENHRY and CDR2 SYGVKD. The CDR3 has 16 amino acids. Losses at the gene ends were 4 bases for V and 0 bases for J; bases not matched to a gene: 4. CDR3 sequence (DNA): TGTGCCATCAGTGTTCCGGGACAGGGGGCCTCCTACGAGCAGTACTTC. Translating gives CAISVPGQGASYEQYF.

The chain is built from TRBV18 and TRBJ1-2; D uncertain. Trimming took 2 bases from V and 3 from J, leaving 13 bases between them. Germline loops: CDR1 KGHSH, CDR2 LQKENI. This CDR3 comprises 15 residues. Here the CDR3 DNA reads TGTGCCAGCTCACCAGATCCTTCGGCAGACTATGGCTACACCTTC. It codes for CASSPDPSADYGYTF.

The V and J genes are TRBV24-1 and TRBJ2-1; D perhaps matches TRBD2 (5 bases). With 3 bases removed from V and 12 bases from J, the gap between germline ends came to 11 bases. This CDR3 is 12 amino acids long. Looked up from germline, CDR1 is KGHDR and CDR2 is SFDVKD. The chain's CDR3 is CATSDLFGLQFF. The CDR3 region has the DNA TGTGCCACCAGTGATCTCTTCGGACTGCAGTTCTTC.

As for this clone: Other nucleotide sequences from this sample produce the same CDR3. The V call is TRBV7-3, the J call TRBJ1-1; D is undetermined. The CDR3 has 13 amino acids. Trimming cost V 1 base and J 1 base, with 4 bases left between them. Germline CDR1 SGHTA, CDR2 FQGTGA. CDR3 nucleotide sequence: TGTGCCAGCAGCTTAAACCGGAACACTGAAGCTTTCTTT. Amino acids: CASSLNRNTEAFF.

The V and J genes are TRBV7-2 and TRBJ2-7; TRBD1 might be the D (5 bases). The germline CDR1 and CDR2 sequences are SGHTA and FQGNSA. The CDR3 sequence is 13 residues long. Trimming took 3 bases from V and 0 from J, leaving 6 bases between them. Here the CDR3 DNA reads TGTGCCAGCAGCTTGACAGCCTCCTACGAGCAGTACTTC. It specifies CASSLTASYEQYF.

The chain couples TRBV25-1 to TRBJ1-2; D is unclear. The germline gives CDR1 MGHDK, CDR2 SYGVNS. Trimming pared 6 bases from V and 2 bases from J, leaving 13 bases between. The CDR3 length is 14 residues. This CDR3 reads CASSPPGINYGYTF. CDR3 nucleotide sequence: TGTGCCAGCAGCCCCCCCGGCATCAACTATGGCTACACCTTC.

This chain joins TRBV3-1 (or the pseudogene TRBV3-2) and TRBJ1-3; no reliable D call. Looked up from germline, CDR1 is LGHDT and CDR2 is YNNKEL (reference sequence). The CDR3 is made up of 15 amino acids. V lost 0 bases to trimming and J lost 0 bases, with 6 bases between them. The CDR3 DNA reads TGTGCCAGCAGCCAAGACGTCGTCTCTGGAAACACCATATATTTT. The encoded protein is CASSQDVVSGNTIYF.

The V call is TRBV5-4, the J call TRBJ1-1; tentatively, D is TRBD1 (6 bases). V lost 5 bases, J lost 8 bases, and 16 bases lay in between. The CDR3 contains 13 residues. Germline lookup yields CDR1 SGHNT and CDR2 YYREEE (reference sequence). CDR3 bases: TGTGCCAGCAGACTGGGGGGGGGCGCAGAAGCTTTCTTT. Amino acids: CASRLGGGAEAFF.

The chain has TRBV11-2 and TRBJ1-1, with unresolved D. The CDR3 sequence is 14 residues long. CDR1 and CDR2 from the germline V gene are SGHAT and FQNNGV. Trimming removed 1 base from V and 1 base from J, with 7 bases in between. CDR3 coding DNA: TGTGCCAGCAGCTTAGGACGACAGAACACTGAAGCTTTCTTT. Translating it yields CASSLGRQNTEAFF.

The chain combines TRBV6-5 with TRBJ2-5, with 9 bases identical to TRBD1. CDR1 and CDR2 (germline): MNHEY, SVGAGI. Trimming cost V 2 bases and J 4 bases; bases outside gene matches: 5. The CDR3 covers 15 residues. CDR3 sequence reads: CASSYVTGGGETQYF. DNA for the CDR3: TGTGCCAGCAGTTACGTGACAGGGGGAGGAGAGACCCAGTACTTC.

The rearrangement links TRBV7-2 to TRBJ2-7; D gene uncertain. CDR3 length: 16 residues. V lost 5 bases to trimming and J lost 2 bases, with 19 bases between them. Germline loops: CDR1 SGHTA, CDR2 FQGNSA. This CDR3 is CASSLTSAPSPYEQYF. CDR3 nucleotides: TGTGCCAGCAGCCTTACATCGGCCCCATCACCCTACGAGCAGTACTTC. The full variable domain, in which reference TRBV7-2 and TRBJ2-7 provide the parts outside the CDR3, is GAGVSQSPSNKVTEKGKDVELRCDPISGHTALYWYRQSLGQGLEFLIYFQGNSAPDKSGLPSDRFSAERTGGSVSTLTIQRTQQEDSAVYLCASSLTSAPSPYEQYFGPGTRLTVT.

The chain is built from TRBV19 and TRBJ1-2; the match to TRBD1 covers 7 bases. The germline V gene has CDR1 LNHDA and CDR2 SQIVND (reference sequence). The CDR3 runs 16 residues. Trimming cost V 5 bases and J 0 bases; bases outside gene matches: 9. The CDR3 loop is CASSPTGTATNYGYTF. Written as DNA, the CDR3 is TGTGCCAGTAGTCCAACCGGGACAGCTACTAACTATGGCTACACCTTC.

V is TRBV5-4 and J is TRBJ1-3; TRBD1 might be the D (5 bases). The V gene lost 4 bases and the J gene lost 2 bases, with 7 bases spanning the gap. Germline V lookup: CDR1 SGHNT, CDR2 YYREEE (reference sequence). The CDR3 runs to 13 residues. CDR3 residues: CASSTQAGNTIYF. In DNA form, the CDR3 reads TGTGCCAGCAGCACACAGGCTGGAAACACCATATATTTT. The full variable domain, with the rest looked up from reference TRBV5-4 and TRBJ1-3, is ETGVTQSPTHLIKTRGQQVTLRCSSQSGHNTVSWYQQALGQGPQFIFQYYREEENGRGNFPPRFSGLQFPNYSSELNVNALELDDSALYLCASSTQAGNTIYFGEGSWLTVV.

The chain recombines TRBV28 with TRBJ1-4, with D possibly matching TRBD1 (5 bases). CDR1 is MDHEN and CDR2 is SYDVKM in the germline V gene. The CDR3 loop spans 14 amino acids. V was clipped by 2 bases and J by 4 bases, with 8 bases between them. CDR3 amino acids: CASSLIGDNEKLFF. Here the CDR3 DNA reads TGTGCCAGCAGTTTAATAGGGGATAATGAAAAACTGTTTTTT.

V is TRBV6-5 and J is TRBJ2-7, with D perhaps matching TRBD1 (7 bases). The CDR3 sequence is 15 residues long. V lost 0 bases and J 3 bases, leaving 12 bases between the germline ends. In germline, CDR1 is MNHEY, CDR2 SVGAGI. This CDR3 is CASSYSRQGGYEQYF. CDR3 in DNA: TGTGCCAGCAGTTACTCAAGGCAGGGGGGCTACGAGCAGTACTTC.

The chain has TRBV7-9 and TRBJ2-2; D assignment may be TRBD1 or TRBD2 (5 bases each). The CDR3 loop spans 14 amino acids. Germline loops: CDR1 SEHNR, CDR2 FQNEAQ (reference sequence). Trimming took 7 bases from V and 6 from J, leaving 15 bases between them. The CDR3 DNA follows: TGTGCCAGCACCCGGACAAGCGGTCCCGGGGAGCTGTTTTTT. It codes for CASTRTSGPGELFF.